These 18 T cell receptor beta chains came from one sample sequenced in a study of blood T cell repertoires in COVID-19 (dated by TCRdb to the early 2020s). The library was made by the immunoSEQ multiplex PCR assay. This immuneACCESS table, as held by TCRdb, lists in-frame sequences with V and J called but not all clones. Of the missing ones, under half trace to an unresolved V gene in checked studies; the others have no known cause. The sample data list 200,000 to 250,000 clones, and 87% of these were observed just once. Just over 2.5% of the sample is in the top ten clones. The sample was PBMCs or T cells enriched from blood (not recorded which). The source of these receptors is a woman aged 25 to 39 with acute COVID-19.

The chain links TRBV18 to TRBJ1-1; D is possibly TRBD1 (5 bases). The CDR3 runs 14 residues. Trimming stripped 6 bases from V and 11 bases from J, with 22 bases between. Germline V CDR1 and CDR2: KGHSH, LQKENI. The CDR3 loop reads CASSKGLTENTAFF. The CDR3 coding sequence is TGTGCCAGCTCTAAGGGACTGACTGAAAACACTGCTTTCTTT.

The rearrangement links TRBV19 to TRBJ1-5, with 10 bases lining up with TRBD1. Germline-derived CDR1 and CDR2 are LNHDA and SQIVND (reference sequence). Trimming at V came to 5 bases and at J to 2 bases, leaving 6 bases not matched to a gene. CDR3 size: 16 residues. The CDR3 DNA reads TGTGCCAGTAGTCACGGGACAGGGGTCGGCAATCAGCCCCAGCATTTT. Translation gives CASSHGTGVGNQPQHF.

This clone was counted a single time. The chain has TRBV27 and TRBJ1-6; a possible D gene is TRBD1 (6 bases). From germline, CDR1 is MNHEY and CDR2 SMNVEV (reference sequence). The CDR3 is 19 amino acids. Trimming took 8 bases from V and 0 from J, leaving 23 bases between them. CDR3 region: CASLTGYSLGSSYNSPLHF. In DNA, the CDR3 is TGTGCCAGCCTTACAGGGTACAGCTTGGGAAGCTCCTATAATTCACCCCTCCACTTT.

This chain connects TRBV6-2 or TRBV6-3 to TRBJ1-3; 9 bases fit TRBD1. Germline-derived CDR1 and CDR2 are MNHEY and SVGEGT. Trimming took 4 bases from V and 0 from J; bases not matched to a gene: 13. This CDR3 is built from 19 residues. Written as DNA, the CDR3 is TGTGCCAGCAGTTCTCCGCTCCGGGACAGGGTCTACTCTGGAAACACCATATATTTT. It yields the protein CASSSPLRDRVYSGNTIYF.

There are a few counts of this clone. The V call is TRBV30, the J call TRBJ2-2; D tentatively fits TRBD1 or TRBD2 (6 bases each). This CDR3 contains 13 residues. Germline CDR1 GTSNPN, CDR2 SVGIG (reference sequence). Trimming cost V 5 bases and J 6 bases, with 13 bases left between them. CDR3 in amino acids: CAWGGRPPGELFF. The DNA for the CDR3 is TGTGCCTGGGGGGGGCGTCCTCCCGGGGAGCTGTTTTTT.

J is TRBJ2-5 and V is TRBV12-3 or TRBV12-4; 9 bases are a match to TRBD1. There are 13 residues in the CDR3. J lost 5 bases, V lost 6 bases, and 4 bases had no gene match. CDR3 loop: CASSHRGRETQYF. Here the CDR3 DNA reads TGTGCCAGCAGCCACAGGGGGCGGGAGACCCAGTACTTC.

This chain uses TRBV6-1 with TRBJ2-1, with a tentative D call TRBD1 (6 bases). Germline CDR1 and CDR2: MNHNS and SASEGT. The CDR3 spans 15 residues. V lost 0 bases, J lost 9 bases, and 15 bases lay in between. CDR3 sequence reads: CASSEARGGRGEQFF. CDR3 nucleotides: TGTGCCAGCAGTGAAGCGCGAGGGGGACGGGGTGAGCAGTTCTTC.

The chain is built from TRBV29-1 and TRBJ1-1; 7 nucleotides align to TRBD1. The CDR3 has 12 residues. CDR1 is SQVTM and CDR2 is ANQGSEA in the germline V gene. The J segment lost 5 bases and the V segment lost 4 bases, leaving 4 bases of the junction unmatched. CDR3 coding DNA: TGCAGCGTTGCTACAGGGGAGACTGAAGCTTTCTTT. This codes for CSVATGETEAFF.

The chain recombines TRBV12-3 or TRBV12-4 with TRBJ1-1, with 7 bases lining up with TRBD1. V dropped 4 bases and J dropped 5; count of bases not matched to a gene: 4. The CDR3 extends over 13 amino acids. The CDR3 spells CASSSGGRTEAFF. DNA of the CDR3: TGTGCCAGCAGTTCAGGGGGTCGGACTGAAGCTTTCTTT.

V gene TRBV9 combines with J gene TRBJ2-7; 14 nucleotides line up with TRBD2. Germline loops: CDR1 SGDLS, CDR2 YYNGEE. Losses at the gene ends were 3 bases for V and 9 bases for J; bases not matched to a gene: 5. The CDR3 is 14 residues long. CDR3 coding DNA: TGTGCCAGCAGCGCAGGGACTAGCGGGAGTCGGCAGTACTTC. Protein sequence: CASSAGTSGSRQYF.

The V call is TRBV5-1, the J call TRBJ1-6; D gene unclear. V was cut by 4 bases and J by 0 bases, with 11 bases left in between. Germline-derived CDR1 and CDR2 are SGHRS and YFSETQ. The CDR3 covers 16 residues. The chain's CDR3 is CASSNALSSYNSPLHF. The CDR3 bases are TGCGCCAGCAGCAACGCGCTGAGCTCCTATAATTCACCCCTCCACTTT.

This clone was counted between two and nine times. The chain is built from TRBV3-1 (or the pseudogene TRBV3-2) and TRBJ1-5; a weak D match, TRBD1 (6 bases). The germline CDR1 and CDR2 sequences are LGHDT and YNNKEL (reference sequence). The CDR3 is made up of 14 amino acids. The V end lost 4 bases, the J end lost 5 bases, and 12 bases lay between the germline ends. CDR3 nucleotide sequence: TGTGCCAGCAGCCCCCACTCAGGGGATCAGCCCCAGCATTTT. As protein: CASSPHSGDQPQHF.

This sequence joins TRBV11-2 and TRBJ2-5; tentative D call: TRBD2 (6 bases). The V end lost 0 bases, the J end lost 7 bases, and 9 bases lay between the germline ends. From germline, CDR1 is SGHAT and CDR2 FQNNGV. The CDR3 is 13 residues long. CDR3 region: CASSLEPGATQYF. The CDR3 DNA is TGTGCCAGCAGCTTAGAACCGGGAGCGACCCAGTACTTC. The variable domain in full, completed from reference TRBV11-2 and TRBJ2-5, reads EAGVAQSPRYKIIEKRQSVAFWCNPISGHATLYWYQQILGQGPKLLIQFQNNGVVDDSQLPKDRFSAERLKGVDSTLKIQPAKLEDSAVYLCASSLEPGATQYFGPGTRLLVL.

V and J are TRBV19 and TRBJ1-5, with 7 positions matching TRBD1. Unmatched junction bases numbered 5, after V lost 6 bases and J lost 0 bases. The CDR3 loop spans 15 amino acids. The germline CDR1 and CDR2 sequences are LNHDA and SQIVND (reference sequence). The CDR3 loop reads CASSGTAYSNQPQHF. The DNA of the CDR3 is TGTGCCAGTAGCGGGACAGCTTATAGCAATCAGCCCCAGCATTTT.

This chain joins TRBV3-1 (or the pseudogene TRBV3-2) and TRBJ1-6, with a weak D call TRBD1 (6 bases). The CDR3 loop spans 17 amino acids. V lost 6 bases and J 0 bases, leaving 15 bases between the germline ends. Germline CDR1 is LGHDT and CDR2 is YNNKEL (reference sequence). The CDR3 DNA follows: TGTGCCAGCAGGGATGGACAGTGGGCCTCCTATAATTCACCCCTCCACTTT. Its translation: CASRDGQWASYNSPLHF.

The chain combines TRBV6-5 with TRBJ1-1; D is perhaps TRBD1 (5 bases). Between the trimmed V and J ends, which lost 0 bases and 8 bases, there was a span of 13 bases. Per germline, CDR1 MNHEY and CDR2 SVGAGI. This CDR3 spans 14 amino acids. The CDR3 sequence is CASSYSPRVSEAFF. CDR3 nucleotide sequence: TGTGCCAGCAGTTACTCCCCCAGGGTATCAGAAGCTTTCTTT.

J is TRBJ1-2 and V is TRBV5-6; TRBD1 is a possible D gene (6 bases). With 1 base removed from V and 3 bases from J, the gap between germline ends came to 16 bases. Germline CDR1 is SGHDT and CDR2 is YYEEEE. There are 16 residues in the CDR3. This CDR3 is CASSLWDHRVYYGYTF. The CDR3 DNA follows: TGTGCCAGCAGCTTGTGGGACCACAGGGTCTACTATGGCTACACCTTC.

The V call is TRBV6-5, the J call TRBJ2-7, with 7 bases matching TRBD2. CDR1 and CDR2 from the germline V gene are MNHEY and SVGAGI. The junction had 8 bases not matched to a gene; V was cut back by 5 bases and J by 7 bases. CDR3 size: 13 residues. The CDR3 nucleotides read TGTGCCAGCAGTCCCCAGGGAGGGTGGGAGCAGTACTTC. Translating it yields CASSPQGGWEQYF.